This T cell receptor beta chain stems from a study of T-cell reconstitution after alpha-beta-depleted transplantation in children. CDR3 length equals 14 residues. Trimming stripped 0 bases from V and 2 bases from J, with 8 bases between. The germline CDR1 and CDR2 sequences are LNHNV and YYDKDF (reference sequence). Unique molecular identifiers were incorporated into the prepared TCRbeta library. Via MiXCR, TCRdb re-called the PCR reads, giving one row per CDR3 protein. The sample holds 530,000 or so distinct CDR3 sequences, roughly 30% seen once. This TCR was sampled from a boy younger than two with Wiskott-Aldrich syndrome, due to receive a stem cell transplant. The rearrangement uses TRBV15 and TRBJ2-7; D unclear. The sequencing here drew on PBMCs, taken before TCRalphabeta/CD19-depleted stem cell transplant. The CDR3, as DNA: TGTGCCACCAGCAGAGAACGACTGACCTACGAGCAGTACTTC. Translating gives CATSRERLTYEQYF.